The source of this T cell receptor (beta chain) is a study of blood T cells in healthy people across ages. This CDR3 has 15 residues. Germline V gene sequence: CDR1 MNHEY, CDR2 SVGEGT. A sample-barcoded 5' primer and a J-beta primer mix were used in a second PCR of roughly 7 to 11 cycles. TCRdb re-called the 5' RACE reads through MiXCR, storing one row per CDR3 protein. Of over a million distinct CDR3 sequences detected, around 43% appear once; the ten largest clones hold approximately 17%. The sequenced material came from blood. The rearrangement uses TRBV6-2 or TRBV6-3 and TRBJ2-4; 8 positions match TRBD2. The J call is uncertain, as TRBJ2-7 better fits the DNA end. This clonotype was sampled from a woman aged 60-75 years in good health. The CDR3 nucleotides are TGTGCCAGCAGTCAGGGACTAGGGAGCCCGCACGAGCAGTACTTC. It translates to CASSQGLGSPHEQYF.